Detailed here is one TCR beta chain. Primers included in the PCR were 60 Vbeta and 13 Jbeta primers. Some clones are missing from TCRdb's copy, which holds only in-frame ones; the method was immunoSEQ multiplex PCR. This sample yields about 180,000 clones, of which about 78% are seen a single time; around 2.2% belongs to the top ten. The sample originates from a study of cytomegalovirus exposure and HLA in healthy donors. V dropped 2 bases and J dropped 2 bases, with 11 bases sitting between them. Germline CDR1 SGHRS, CDR2 YFSETQ. The CDR3 has 16 amino acids. The sequence was collected from a man in his 60s in good health and CMV-seronegative. The sample comprised PBMCs. The rearrangement links TRBV5-1 to TRBJ2-6; D is perhaps TRBD1 (5 bases). The CDR3 spells CASSLLLGAGANVLTF. CDR3 nucleotide sequence: TGCGCCAGCAGCTTATTGCTAGGGGCTGGGGCCAACGTCCTGACTTTC.